Listed here is a single T cell receptor (beta chain). The sample belongs to a study of T cell changes during pregnancy in multiple sclerosis. The germline V and J ends were trimmed by 0 bases and 6 bases, with 12 bases remaining between them. CDR1 LGHNA and CDR2 YSLEER come from the germline V gene. The CDR3 extends over 14 amino acids. Here immunoSEQ multiplex PCR was the method, and the copy in TCRdb shows in-frame clones only, minus some. The sample holds over 85,000 clones, approximately 90% seen once. V gene TRBV4-3 combines with J gene TRBJ2-7; D is perhaps TRBD1 (6 bases). The sequence was obtained from a female donor in good health, enrolled as a control in a pregnancy study. Sequences were derived from peripheral blood, sampled in the second trimester of pregnancy. CDR3 in DNA: TGCGCCAGCAGCCAAGATTCAGGGGCTCGCGAGCAGTACTTC. Amino acids: CASSQDSGAREQYF.